This TCR beta chain came from a study of blood T cell repertoires in COVID-19. Overall study: Researchers got acute and convalescent COVID-19 samples from the United States, Italy and Spain. Sources were T cells, B-cell-depleted T cells, or PBMCs; the material itself was cDNA or gDNA.

Under the authors' procedure: Amplification of reference gene primers provided the estimated nucleated cell counts. Using immunoSEQ multiplex PCR, the repertoire was profiled, and TCRdb retains in-frame clones only, with some absent. Clone size and the V and J calls come from that table; the DNA yielded D and trimming. The table records 75,000 to 100,000 clones, about 88% of them present only once. Sequenced sample: peripheral blood. The receptor's source is an elderly woman with acute or convalescent COVID-19.

CDR3 loop: CASSASGISYEQYF. CDR3 coding DNA: TGTGCCAGCAGCGCCTCAGGGATCTCCTACGAGCAGTACTTC. The V call is TRBV27, the J call TRBJ2-7, with D possibly being TRBD1 (5 bases). CDR1 and CDR2 from the germline V gene are MNHEY and SMNVEV (reference sequence). This CDR3 has 14 amino acids. V gave up 6 bases and J gave up 0 bases, with 12 bases separating them.